This T cell receptor (beta chain) was observed in a study of naive and memory T cell subsets. Study results and limitations: Higher TCR numbers at tuberculin sites reflect T cell infiltration, per interpretation.

Treatment indicated: skin biopsy from PPD injection site in Mantoux-positive individual. The library had UMIs added by 3' ligation of an oligonucleotide to TCR cDNA. Tuberculin skin test biopsies were taken where PPD was injected in Mantoux-positive people. Reverse transcription used DNase-treated unsorted total RNA, aiming for about 1 to 1000 ng. V was clipped by 3 bases and J by 6 bases; unmatched bases: 5. The CDR3 has 14 amino acids. Germline lookup yields CDR1 SGHTA and CDR2 FQGNSA. This clonotype was counted at least ten times. The target antigen is unknown. Amplification of ligated cDNA took four PCR rounds with SP2 and nested alpha and beta constant primers. TCRdb passed the UMI-ligation and nested PCR reads through MiXCR, listing each CDR3 protein once. Among around 37,000 distinct CDR3 sequences listed, about 10% were seen once.

The input for sequencing was skin, taken from a tuberculin skin test site. The source is an adult in good health. The chain uses TRBV7-2 and TRBJ2-3; 8 bases agree with TRBD2. This CDR3 is CASSLGLEVDTQYF. In DNA, the CDR3 is TGTGCCAGCAGCTTGGGACTAGAAGTCGATACGCAGTATTTT.